This T cell receptor (beta chain) was retrieved from a study of T cells in Graves' hyperthyroidism and ophthalmopathy. Germline V CDR1 and CDR2: MDHEN, SYDVKM. Trimming left V 6 bases short and J 7 bases short, with 16 bases between. CDR3 size: 14 residues. Together with thyroid ultrasound, orbital computed tomography, serum thyroxine and TRAb, clinical symptoms were used for diagnoses. Researchers took RNA transcripts and amplified the TCR beta CDR3 regions from them. TCR CDR3 underwent first-round RT-PCR with the HTBI primer set. TCRdb ran MiXCR on the multiplex PCR reads and lists one entry per CDR3 protein. The sample consists of 110,000 to 150,000 distinct CDR3 sequences, more than 20% of them appearing once. This clonotype occurred once.

The chain links TRBV28 to TRBJ2-1, with D tentatively TRBD1 or TRBD2 (6 bases each). The sequence was obtained from a woman between 45 and 60 years old with Graves' hyperthyroidism that later progressed to Graves' ophthalmopathy. Material: blood. This chain's CDR3 is CASSPSRGGNEQFF. The DNA of the CDR3 is TGTGCCAGCAGCCCTAGCCGAGGGGGGAATGAGCAGTTCTTC.